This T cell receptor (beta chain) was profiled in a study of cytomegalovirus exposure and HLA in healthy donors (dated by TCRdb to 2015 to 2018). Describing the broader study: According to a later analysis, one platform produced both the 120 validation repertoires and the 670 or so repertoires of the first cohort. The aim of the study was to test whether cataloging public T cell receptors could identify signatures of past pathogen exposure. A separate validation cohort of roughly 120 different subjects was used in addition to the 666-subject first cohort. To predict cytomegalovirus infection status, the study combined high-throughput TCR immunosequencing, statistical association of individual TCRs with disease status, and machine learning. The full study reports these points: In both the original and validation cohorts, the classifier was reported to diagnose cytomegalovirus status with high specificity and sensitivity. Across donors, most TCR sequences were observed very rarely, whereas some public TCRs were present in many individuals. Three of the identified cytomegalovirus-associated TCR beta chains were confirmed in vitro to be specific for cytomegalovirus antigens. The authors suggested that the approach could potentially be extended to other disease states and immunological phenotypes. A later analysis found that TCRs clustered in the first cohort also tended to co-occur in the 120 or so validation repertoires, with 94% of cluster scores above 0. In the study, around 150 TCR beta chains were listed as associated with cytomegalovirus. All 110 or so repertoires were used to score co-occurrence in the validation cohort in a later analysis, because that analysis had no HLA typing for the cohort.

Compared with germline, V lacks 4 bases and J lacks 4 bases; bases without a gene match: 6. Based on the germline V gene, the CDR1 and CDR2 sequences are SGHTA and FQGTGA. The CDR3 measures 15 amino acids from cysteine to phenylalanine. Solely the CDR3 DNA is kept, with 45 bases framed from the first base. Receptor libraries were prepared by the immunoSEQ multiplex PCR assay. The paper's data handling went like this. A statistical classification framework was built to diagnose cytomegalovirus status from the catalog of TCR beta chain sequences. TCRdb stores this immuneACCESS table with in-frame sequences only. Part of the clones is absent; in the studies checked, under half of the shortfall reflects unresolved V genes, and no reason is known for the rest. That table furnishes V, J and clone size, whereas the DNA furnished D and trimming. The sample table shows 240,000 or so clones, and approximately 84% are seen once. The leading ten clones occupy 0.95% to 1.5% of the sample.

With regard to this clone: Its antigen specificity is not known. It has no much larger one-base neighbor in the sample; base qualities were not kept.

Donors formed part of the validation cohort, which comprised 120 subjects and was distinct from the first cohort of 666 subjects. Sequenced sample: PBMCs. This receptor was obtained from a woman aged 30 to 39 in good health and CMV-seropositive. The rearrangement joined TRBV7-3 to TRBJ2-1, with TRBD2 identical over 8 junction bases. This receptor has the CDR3 CASSSLAGTYNEQFF. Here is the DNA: TGTGCCAGCAGCTCCTTAGCGGGAACTTACAATGAGCAGTTCTTC.